Shown below are 27 T cell receptor beta chains from a single sample sequenced in a study of T cell repertoires in cytomegalovirus infection. Their antigens remain unidentified. MiXCR, applied by TCRdb to the reads, yields one record per CDR3 protein. The table shows 900,000 to 950,000 distinct CDR3 sequences, with roughly 31% occurring only once. The specimen was cultured CD8+ T cells from PBMCs, collected from culture after CMV antigen stimulation. Receptor source: a human donor in good health (CMV status not recorded). Some clones in this sample may be carry-over from other donors' samples.

This rearrangement joins TRBV5-4 to TRBJ2-2; perhaps D is TRBD1 or TRBD2 (6 bases each). This CDR3 is built from 17 residues. CDR1 SGHNT and CDR2 YYREEE come from the germline V gene (reference sequence). With 4 bases removed from V and 4 bases from J, the gap between germline ends came to 20 bases. The CDR3 bases are TGTGCCAGCAGCCTATTAGACGACAGGAGGGGCACCGGGGAGCTGTTTTTT. It translates to CASSLLDDRRGTGELFF.

V gene TRBV5-4 combines with J gene TRBJ2-1; D is undetermined. Deletions cut 1 base from V and 8 bases from J, with 7 bases between. This CDR3 is built from 12 residues. Germline V gives CDR1 SGHNT, CDR2 YYREEE (reference sequence). CDR3 loop: CASSLKVDEQFF. CDR3 DNA sequence: TGTGCCAGCAGCTTGAAGGTCGATGAGCAGTTCTTC.

This clonotype has only a few counts. The chain links TRBV6-6 to TRBJ1-1; TRBD1 aligns across 9 bases. This CDR3 has 14 residues. The V segment lost 2 bases and the J segment 10 bases; nucleotides outside the gene matches: 8. Germline V gives CDR1 MNHNY, CDR2 SVGAGI (reference sequence). The CDR3 nucleotides read TGTGCCAGCAGTTACCTCGGACAGGGGAGGCGAGCTTTCTTT. Translating gives CASSYLGQGRRAFF.

This clonotype was detected ten times or more. This chain connects TRBV6-5 to TRBJ1-2; tentatively, D is TRBD1 (6 bases). Germline V lookup: CDR1 MNHEY, CDR2 SVGAGI. Trimming pared 2 bases from V and 8 bases from J, leaving 12 bases between. The CDR3 loop spans 13 amino acids. The CDR3 is CASSYGQGLGYTF. CDR3 coding DNA: TGTGCCAGCAGTTACGGCCAGGGGTTAGGCTACACCTTC.

This clonotype came up a few times. V and J are TRBV29-1 and TRBJ2-7; perhaps D is TRBD1 or TRBD2 (5 bases each). The CDR3 contains 14 residues. CDR1 is SQVTM, CDR2 ANQGSEA, per germline. V was shortened by 5 bases and J by 1 base, with 15 bases between the two germline ends. CDR3 sequence (DNA): TGCAGCGTTACCCCTGGGACGGGTTCCTACGAGCAGTACGTC. As protein: CSVTPGTGSYEQYV.

This clonotype was observed at least ten times. The chain joins TRBV12-3 or TRBV12-4 to TRBJ1-5; 7 nucleotides line up with TRBD1. CDR3 length: 19 amino acids. V dropped 6 bases and J dropped 2; count of bases not matched to a gene: 19. The CDR3 sequence: CASSPRFRGIPGGNQPQHF. The DNA of the CDR3 is TGTGCCAGCAGCCCGAGATTCAGGGGGATTCCGGGAGGCAATCAGCCCCAGCATTTT.

V is TRBV4-3 and J is TRBJ1-3; D call uncertain. The CDR3 extends over 13 amino acids. The V end lost 4 bases, the J end lost 4 bases, and 8 bases lay between the germline ends. Germline V gene data show CDR1 as LGHNA and CDR2 as YSLEER. CDR3 loop: CASSPLLGNTIYF. In DNA, the CDR3 is TGCGCCAGCAGCCCCCTACTCGGAAACACCATATATTTT.

The chain recombines TRBV7-2 with TRBJ2-3; 8 positions match TRBD2. Germline CDR1 and CDR2: SGHTA and FQGNSA. This CDR3 is built from 15 residues. V gave up 5 bases and J gave up 4 bases; unmatched junction bases: 8. The CDR3 loop reads CASSHGGGASDTQYF. Written as DNA, the CDR3 is TGTGCCAGCAGCCACGGGGGGGGGGCCTCAGATACGCAGTATTTT.

This clonotype was picked up many times. The chain combines TRBV7-6 with TRBJ2-5; weak D call: TRBD1 (6 bases). V shed 2 bases and J shed 9 bases, with 13 bases lying between them. The CDR3 spans 13 residues. The germline V gene encodes CDR1 SGHVS and CDR2 FNYEAQ. DNA of the CDR3: TGTGCCAGCAGCTTATCCGGGACATCGCCCCAGTACTTC. Amino acid sequence: CASSLSGTSPQYF. Using reference TRBV7-6 and TRBJ2-5 for the parts outside the CDR3, the full variable domain is GAGVSQSPRYKVTKRGQDVALRCDPISGHVSLYWYRQALGQGPEFLTYFNYEAQQDKSGLPNDRFSAERPEGSISTLTIQRTEQRDSAMYRCASSLSGTSPQYFGPGTRLLVL.

Regarding this clonotype: A much larger clone differs by one base, so this may be a read error. The J gene is TRBJ1-2, the V gene TRBV7-8; tentative D call: TRBD1 (5 bases). Per germline, CDR1 SGHVS and CDR2 FQNEAQ. Trimming cost V 4 bases and J 6 bases, with 21 bases left between them. The CDR3 loop spans 16 amino acids. CDR3 region: CASSSGDGWAYDGYTF. DNA for the CDR3: TGTGCCAGCAGCTCGGGGGACGGCTGGGCTTACGATGGCTACACCTTC.

In this sample, this clonotype turned up a few times. V gene TRBV19 combines with J gene TRBJ2-1; a weak D match, TRBD1 (7 bases). CDR1 is LNHDA, CDR2 SQIVND, per germline (reference sequence). V was clipped by 7 bases and J by 3 bases, with 16 bases between them. The CDR3 length is 15 residues. The CDR3 region has the DNA TGTGCCAGTAACGCGGGACAGTTTTTCTACAATGAGCAGTTCTTC. It codes for CASNAGQFFYNEQFF.

Only one count was recorded for this clonotype. The chain couples TRBV12-5 to TRBJ2-3, with 12 bases aligning to TRBD2. Per germline, CDR1 LGHNT and CDR2 FRNRAP. V lost 0 bases, J lost 5 bases, and 9 bases stayed unmatched. CDR3 length equals 18 residues. CDR3 nucleotides: TGTGCTAGTGGTTTGGTACAGTCCCTAGCGGGGGGGCTAGATACGCAGTATTTT. Protein sequence: CASGLVQSLAGGLDTQYF. The whole variable domain, filled in from reference TRBV12-5 and TRBJ2-3, reads DARVTQTPRHKVTEMGQEVTMRCQPILGHNTVFWYRQTMMQGLELLAYFRNRAPLDDSGMPKDRFSAEMPDATLATLKIQPSEPRDSAVYFCASGLVQSLAGGLDTQYFGPGTRLTVL.

This clonotype showed up just once. The chain has TRBV7-8 and TRBJ2-7, with 8 bases fitting TRBD2. The J segment lost 1 base and the V segment lost 8 bases, leaving 7 bases of the junction unmatched. CDR3 length: 14 amino acids. Looked up from germline, CDR1 is SGHVS and CDR2 is FQNEAQ. The CDR3 protein is CASAVRGGSYEQYV. The DNA of the CDR3 is TGTGCCAGCGCGGTCCGGGGGGGTTCCTACGAGCAGTACGTC.

A few counts support this clonotype. The CDR3 region has the DNA TGCAGTGCTAGAGCCCAGGAACCGGGACAGGGTTGGCCGAATGAAAAACTGTTTTTT. Protein product: CSARAQEPGQGWPNEKLFF. This chain uses TRBV20-1 with TRBJ1-4; 9 nucleotides match TRBD1. V shed 1 base and J 5 bases; nucleotides not matched to a gene: 17. Germline V gives CDR1 DFQATT, CDR2 SNEGSKA (reference sequence). CDR3 length equals 19 residues.

In its sample, this clonotype was seen a few times. A junction end diverges from the germline sequence, so it may reflect a read error. The chain carries TRBV5-1 and TRBJ1-1; TRBD1 is a possible D gene (5 bases). This CDR3 has 13 amino acids. The germline V gene has CDR1 SGHRS and CDR2 YFSETQ. The chain's CDR3 is CASRAGGDTEAFF. CDR3 in DNA: TGTGCCAGCCGCGCCGGGGGTGACACTGAAGCTTTCTTT.

The table lists this clonotype with a few counts. The chain couples TRBV7-9 to TRBJ2-5; perhaps TRBD2 as D (6 bases). Trimming removed 5 bases from V and 4 bases from J, with 14 bases in between. Germline V gene data show CDR1 as SEHNR and CDR2 as FQNEAQ (reference sequence). The CDR3 length is 14 residues. This CDR3 reads CASSPRTIRETQYF. DNA for the CDR3: TGTGCCAGCAGCCCCAGGACTATCAGAGAGACCCAGTACTTC.

As DNA, the CDR3 is TGTGCCATCAGTGAGGTCGGCCAATCTGGAAACACCATATATTTT. Its translation is CAISEVGQSGNTIYF. J is TRBJ1-3 and V is TRBV10-3; the D is unclear. The CDR3 covers 15 residues. CDR1 and CDR2 (germline): ENHRY, SYGVKD. V lost 2 bases and J 1 base, leaving 9 bases between the germline ends.

The chain employs TRBV7-3 and TRBJ2-3, with 8 bases lining up with TRBD2. CDR1 is SGHTA and CDR2 is FQGTGA in the germline V gene. V lost 1 base, J lost 5 bases, and 8 bases stayed unmatched. This CDR3 comprises 16 residues. Written as DNA, the CDR3 is TGTGCCAGCAGCTTAAGCCCGGGGGGGCCTCAAGATACGCAGTATTTT. Encoded protein: CASSLSPGGPQDTQYF.

This chain uses TRBV5-8 with TRBJ2-2; perhaps TRBD1 as D (5 bases). V gave up 6 bases and J gave up 4 bases, with 16 bases separating them. Germline V lookup: CDR1 SGHTS, CDR2 YDEGEE. The CDR3 is 15 amino acids. CDR3 loop: CASTKEGAGTGELFF. CDR3 nucleotides: TGTGCCAGCACTAAAGAAGGGGCAGGCACCGGGGAGCTGTTTTTT. Supplemented by reference TRBV5-8 and TRBJ2-2, the full variable domain reads EAGVTQSPTHLIKTRGQQATLRCSPISGHTSVYWYQQALGLGLQFLLWYDEGEERNRGNFPPRFSGRQFPNYSSELNVNALELEDSALYLCASTKEGAGTGELFFGEGSRLTVL.

This clonotype has only a few counts. The chain recombines TRBV5-1 with TRBJ2-1; D might be TRBD1 (5 bases). CDR1 is SGHRS, CDR2 YFSETQ, per germline. Deletions cut 0 bases from V and 3 bases from J, with 7 bases between. The CDR3 is made up of 14 amino acids. For the CDR3, the DNA is TGCGCCAGCAGCTTGGCGACAGTCTACAATGAGCAGTTCTTC. This encodes CASSLATVYNEQFF.

This clonotype appeared a single time. The chain joins TRBV27 to TRBJ1-6; 9 bases are shared with TRBD1. This CDR3 is built from 15 residues. Unmatched junction bases numbered 6, after V lost 4 bases and J lost 8 bases. The germline V gene has CDR1 MNHEY and CDR2 SMNVEV (reference sequence). The CDR3 loop reads CASSSLQGAYSPLHF. CDR3 nucleotides: TGTGCCAGCAGTTCCCTACAGGGGGCTTATTCACCCCTCCACTTT.

V is TRBV4-1 and J is TRBJ2-7; maybe TRBD2 (5 bases). This CDR3 has 13 amino acids. Germline values: CDR1 MGHRA, CDR2 YSYEKL. Trimming pared 1 base from V and 4 bases from J, leaving 8 bases between. The CDR3 DNA reads as TGCGCCAGCAGCCAAGCTTCGGGATACGAGCAGTACGTC. Amino acids: CASSQASGYEQYV.

The gene calls are TRBV10-3 and TRBJ1-6; D is possibly TRBD1 (5 bases). CDR3 length: 18 residues. The V end was cut by 3 bases, the J end by 10 bases, with 25 bases between. Germline V gene lookup returns CDR1 ENHRY and CDR2 SYGVKD. DNA for the CDR3: TGTGCCATCAGTGATCGAGGTCGTGGACAAGAGGATGGCTCACCCCTCCACTTT. Amino acid sequence: CAISDRGRGQEDGSPLHF.

This chain uses TRBV7-9 with TRBJ2-1; 9 bases align to TRBD2. CDR3 length: 16 amino acids. Looked up from germline, CDR1 is SEHNR and CDR2 is FQNEAQ (reference sequence). The V and J ends lost 4 bases and 1 base, in that order; junction bases with no gene match: 5. CDR3 DNA: TGTGCCAGCAGCTCTGGAAGCGGGGGGTCCTACAATGAGCAGTTCTTC. This codes for CASSSGSGGSYNEQFF.

CDR3 sequence reads: CASSDYRGRQHF. As DNA, the CDR3 is TGTGCCAGCAGCGACTACAGGGGGCGGCAGCATTTT. V gene TRBV5-6 combines with J gene TRBJ1-5; 9 bases map to TRBD1. Germline CDR1 reads SGHDT; CDR2 reads YYEEEE. The CDR3 runs 12 residues. V shed 4 bases, J shed 13 bases, and the junction held 6 bases outside the gene matches. Based on the CDR3 plus reference TRBV5-6 and TRBJ1-5, the full variable domain is DAGVTQSPTHLIKTRGQQVTLRCSPKSGHDTVSWYQQALGQGPQFIFQYYEEEERQRGNFPDRFSGHQFPNYSSELNVNALLLGDSALYLCASSDYRGRQHFGDGTRLSIL.

The chain carries TRBV6-5 and TRBJ1-5; possibly TRBD1 for D (5 bases). V lost 2 bases to trimming and J lost 10 bases, with 12 bases between them. Germline loops: CDR1 MNHEY, CDR2 SVGAGI. This CDR3 has 13 residues. CDR3 sequence reads: CASSYGALRPQHF. CDR3 coding DNA: TGTGCCAGCAGTTACGGGGCTCTACGACCCCAGCATTTT.

For the CDR3, the DNA is TGCGCCAGCAGCTTCCCGGGACATCTAAACGAGCAGTACTTC. It specifies CASSFPGHLNEQYF. J is TRBJ2-7 and V is TRBV5-1; maybe TRBD1 (6 bases). The CDR3 is 14 residues long. Germline lookup yields CDR1 SGHRS and CDR2 YFSETQ. Trimming removed 2 bases at V and 5 bases at J, with 14 bases between.